The sequence of this T cell receptor (beta chain) was determined in a study of shared clonotypes between healthy human individuals. Trimming removed 2 bases from V and 4 bases from J, with 11 bases in between. The CDR3 length is 14 residues. In germline, CDR1 is MNHEY, CDR2 SVGAGI. Generated by immunoSEQ multiplex PCR, the TCRdb table keeps only in-frame clones and is missing some. Of some 1 million clones in the sample, 70% to 80% were seen once. Regarding this clone: Other DNA sequences in this sample translate to the same CDR3.

The sequenced sample consisted of memory CD4+ T cells sorted from blood. Subset given: CD45RA-negative fraction. The sequence derives from a man between 18 and 29 years old in good health. V is TRBV6-5 and J is TRBJ1-2; tentative D call: TRBD1 (5 bases). The CDR3 here is CASSYGQGGYGYTF. The CDR3 bases are TGTGCCAGCAGTTACGGGCAGGGAGGCTATGGCTACACCTTC.